This T cell receptor (beta chain) was retrieved from a study of regulatory and conventional T cells in RAG deficiency. Study results and limitations: RAG-deficient patients showed markedly lower Shannon entropy and higher Simpson indices than control T-cell subsets. Patient subsets had shorter CDR3s; Omenn Treg-Tconv overlap exceeded 75%.

Note on this clone: The antigen remains unidentified.

The sorted regulatory T cells were CD4+, CD25-high and CD127-low, with genomic DNA sequenced. Generated by immunoSEQ multiplex PCR, the TCRdb table keeps only in-frame clones and is missing some. The repertoire holds roughly 11,000 clones, with roughly 94% as singletons. Germline CDR1 SGHDN, CDR2 FVKESK. The V segment lost 3 bases and the J segment 7 bases; nucleotides outside the gene matches: 13. CDR3 length equals 16 residues. These data were likewise used in another study, on regulatory T cells. From that paper: The primer mix had 52 TRBV and 13 TRBJ primers.

The chain carries TRBV14 and TRBJ1-2; 8 bases line up with TRBD1. The TCR originated in a human donor in good health. Material for sequencing was CD127- CD25+ CD4+ Tregs sorted from blood. The CDR3 DNA sequence: TGTGCCAGCAGCCAGCACCCGGACAGGGAGGTTACTGGCTACACCTTC. It codes for CASSQHPDREVTGYTF.